Reported below is one T cell receptor (beta chain). Its cognate antigen is unknown. Assay: immunoSEQ multiplex PCR; the TCRdb copy retains only in-frame clones and omits some. The sample holds about 130,000 clones, about 82% seen once. This sample is part of a study of T cell responses to AZD1222 COVID-19 vaccine. Study-wide findings and caveats: There were mostly white British donors and more females than males, and clonal diversity was possibly underestimated.

The TCR comes from an adult in good health. Material: peripheral blood, obtained on day 0 of AZD1222 vaccination.

CDR3 bases: TGTGCCAGCAGAGCCCCCGGGACCCAGAACTATGGCTACACCTTC. This encodes CASRAPGTQNYGYTF. The chain joins TRBV6-5 to TRBJ1-2, with D perhaps matching TRBD1 (5 bases). The V end lost 6 bases, the J end lost 2 bases, and 16 bases lay between the germline ends. Germline CDR1 MNHEY, CDR2 SVGAGI. CDR3 length: 15 residues.